The clone carrying this T cell receptor beta chain appeared many times. Its antigen is not identified. The sample comes from a study of blood T cells in healthy people across ages. Study findings and constraints: Per million T cells, TCR beta diversity dropped roughly linearly as age increased. In long-lived donors, naive CD4+ cell counts and diversity exceeded those of aged donors.

PCR was performed a second time for about 7 to 11 cycles using a sample-barcoded 5' primer and a J-beta primer mix. TCRdb recomputed calls from the 5' RACE reads with MiXCR, one row per CDR3 protein. The table lists fewer than 750,000 distinct CDR3 sequences, around 48% of them singletons, with about 22% in the top ten. CDR3 length equals 16 residues. V gave up 3 bases and J gave up 8 bases; unmatched junction bases: 12. CDR1 and CDR2 from the germline V gene are SEHNR and FQNEAQ (reference sequence). The TCR sequence derives from an elderly man in good health. Specimen: blood. V usage is TRBV7-9 and J usage is TRBJ1-4; 7 nucleotides line up with TRBD1. In DNA, the CDR3 is TGTGCCAGCAGCTTGGGCGTTGGGACAGCAGGCGAAAAACTGTTTTTT. It specifies CASSLGVGTAGEKLFF.